The following is a T cell receptor beta chain sequence with its context. Its matching antigen is unknown. Assay: immunoSEQ multiplex PCR; the TCRdb copy retains only in-frame clones and omits some. The sample holds 55,000 to 70,000 clones, approximately 83% seen once. The data originate from a study of a mutant IDH1 vaccine in newly diagnosed glioma. Study-wide background: Mean patient age was around 40 years; approximately 62% were male and approximately 40% female. Beforehand, treatment had been radiotherapy, temozolomide, or both; the majority received both.

Regarding time point: baseline, week 1 (first vaccination visit). The treatment here: pre-vaccination baseline after standard-of-care therapy. V was clipped by 3 bases and J by 7 bases; unmatched bases: 9. The germline V gene has CDR1 SGHRS and CDR2 YFSETQ. The CDR3 is made up of 15 amino acids. The study, taken as a whole, reports: Across multiple MHC alleles, 80% to 95% of patients had vaccine-induced responses. Pseudoprogression seemingly bore no relation to changes in top peripheral T cell clonotypes.

The chain links TRBV5-1 to TRBJ2-7; TRBD1 aligns across 11 bases. This TCR was sampled from a man aged 30 to 39 with glioma. Source: PBMCs, taken from a glioma patient treated with radiotherapy, temozolomide or both. CDR3 in amino acids: CASSWSGTGGTEQYF. In DNA, the CDR3 is TGCGCCAGCAGCTGGTCCGGGACAGGGGGGACTGAGCAGTACTTC.